This T cell receptor (beta chain) was documented in a study of identical twins. On this clonotype: The antigen is unknown.

TCRdb called the 5' RACE reads again in MiXCR, with one record for every CDR3 protein. The sample includes hundreds of thousands of distinct CDR3 sequences, about 7.3% of them seen just once. Trimming took off 4 bases at V and 3 bases at J, with 10 bases between the two ends. The CDR3 contains 13 residues. Germline CDR1 SNHLY, CDR2 FYNNEI. General study findings and limits: In zero-insertion analyses, partial confounding could arise from invariant MAIT and iNKT cells. Beta out-of-frame sequences showed weaker excess twin sharing.

This same sample was also part of a study on yellow fever vaccine responses in identical twins.

The sequencing sample was made of memory (CD45RO+) T cells sorted from blood. The genes are TRBV2 and TRBJ2-7; D not resolved. This sequence originates from a woman between 18 and 29 years old in good health. In DNA, the CDR3 is TGTGCCAGCAGTGGCCGGCGATACTACGAGCAGTACGTC. This translates into CASSGRRYYEQYV.